These 9 T cell receptor beta chains were all obtained from the same sample, sequenced in a study of blood T cell repertoires in COVID-19. Sequenced by immunoSEQ multiplex PCR; TCRdb stores in-frame clones only, minus some. The sample yields 130,000 to 150,000 clones, 75% to 90% seen once. Sequencing was performed on peripheral blood. The source of these receptors is a human donor in a cohort sampled during active COVID-19.

This clone was counted once. The rearrangement uses TRBV4-2 and TRBJ2-1; 8 bases map to TRBD2. The CDR3 runs to 17 residues. V trimming: 0 bases; J trimming: 1 base; junction bases outside the gene matches: 5. Per germline, CDR1 LGHNA and CDR2 YNFKEQ. The CDR3 spells CASSQDLRGGSYNEQFF. CDR3 nucleotides: TGTGCCAGCAGCCAAGATCTCCGGGGGGGGTCCTACAATGAGCAGTTCTTC.

This clone was recorded a few times. The genes are TRBV20-1 and TRBJ2-1; TRBD2 is a possible D gene (6 bases). V was shortened by 4 bases and J by 9 bases, with 7 bases between the two germline ends. The CDR3 consists of 10 residues. In germline, CDR1 is DFQATT, CDR2 SNEGSKA (reference sequence). The CDR3 here is CSATTSEQFF. The CDR3 nucleotides read TGCAGTGCTACGACTAGTGAGCAGTTCTTC.

In its sample, this clone was seen a few times. The V call is TRBV10-2, the J call TRBJ1-5; 10 bases are shared with TRBD1. V shed 6 bases and J 2 bases; nucleotides not matched to a gene: 4. In germline, CDR1 is WSHSY, CDR2 SAAADI. CDR3 size: 15 residues. The CDR3 protein is CASRETGGRNQPQHF. The DNA for the CDR3 is TGCGCCAGCAGGGAGACAGGGGGCCGCAATCAGCCCCAGCATTTT.

This clone was counted a single time. V usage is TRBV5-1 and J usage is TRBJ2-3; TRBD1 agrees at 7 bases. V lost 8 bases and J lost 0; bases outside the gene matches: 9. Germline CDR1 reads SGHRS; CDR2 reads YFSETQ. This CDR3 comprises 15 residues. CDR3 loop: CASSRSGQSTDTQYF. The CDR3 bases are TGCGCCAGTTCCCGATCGGGACAGAGCACAGATACGCAGTATTTT.

V is TRBV19 and J is TRBJ2-1, with 7 positions matching TRBD2. CDR1 LNHDA and CDR2 SQIVND come from the germline V gene (reference sequence). Trimming took 5 bases from V and 0 from J; bases not matched to a gene: 4. The CDR3 extends over 15 amino acids. The DNA for the CDR3 is TGTGCCAGTAGTGACCCGGGGGGCTCCTACAATGAGCAGTTCTTC. Its translation is CASSDPGGSYNEQFF. Full variable domain (rest looked up from reference TRBV19 and TRBJ2-1): DGGITQSPKYLFRKEGQNVTLSCEQNLNHDAMYWYRQDPGQGLRLIYYSQIVNDFQKGDIAEGYSVSREKKESFPLTVTSAQKNPTAFYLCASSDPGGSYNEQFFGPGTRLTVL.

The rearrangement joins TRBV7-2 to TRBJ2-5; TRBD2 aligns across 15 bases. The junction had 3 bases not matched to a gene; V was cut back by 5 bases and J by 2 bases. Germline V lookup: CDR1 SGHTA, CDR2 FQGNSA. The length of the CDR3 is 16 residues. CDR3 loop: CASSAGLAGGQETQYF. CDR3 coding DNA: TGTGCCAGCAGCGCGGGACTAGCGGGGGGACAAGAGACCCAGTACTTC.

The chain is built from TRBV9 and TRBJ2-1, with 8 bases lining up with TRBD2. The CDR3 covers 16 residues. V trimming: 0 bases; J trimming: 3 bases; junction bases outside the gene matches: 5. The germline V gene has CDR1 SGDLS and CDR2 YYNGEE. CDR3 nucleotides: TGTGCCAGCAGCGTAGGTCCTAGCGGGTACTACAATGAGCAGTTCTTC. Translated, it gives CASSVGPSGYYNEQFF.

The V and J genes are TRBV4-1 and TRBJ1-6; 9 nucleotides agree with TRBD1. Germline assignment: CDR1 MGHRA and CDR2 YSYEKL. The CDR3 is made up of 20 amino acids. Germline trimming cut 1 base from V and 2 bases from J; bases unmatched to any gene: 12. This chain's CDR3 is CASSQASLGTGITYNSPLHF. CDR3 in DNA: TGCGCCAGCAGCCAAGCTTCTCTCGGGACAGGGATAACCTATAATTCACCCCTCCACTTT.

This clone appeared a single time. The chain is built from TRBV4-2 and TRBJ2-3; TRBD2 might be the D (6 bases). Looked up from germline, CDR1 is LGHNA and CDR2 is YNFKEQ. The CDR3 runs 15 residues. V was pared by 1 base and J by 6 bases, with 14 bases between. DNA for the CDR3: TGTGCCAGCAGCCAAGGGTTAGCGGTTTCGGATACGCAGTATTTT. This translates into CASSQGLAVSDTQYF.